This T cell receptor beta chain emerged from a study of T cells expressing NK-cell markers. Study-level information: HCMV serostatus: most of the eight sequenced donors positive, one negative.

Germline assignment: CDR1 LNHDA and CDR2 SQIVND (reference sequence). The length of the CDR3 is 14 residues. cDNA encoding TCR beta was synthesized via 5'RACE template switching incorporating UMIs. TCRdb reprocessed the 5' RACE reads, with one entry per CDR3 protein and no DNA. This repertoire includes approximately 460,000 distinct CDR3 sequences. This clonotype originated in a woman between 18 and 69 years old in good health. Sequenced material: blood T cells: a sorted CD56 or NKG2C T cell subset, CD4+ or CD8+ T cells, or bulk PBMC T cells (not recorded which). The chain combines TRBV19 with TRBJ2-1; TCRdb gives TRBD2 as the D gene, but with no DNA this cannot be confirmed. The CDR3 loop is CATDAGTSDNEQFF. The variable domain in full, with the rest retrieved from reference TRBV19 and TRBJ2-1, is DGGITQSPKYLFRKEGQNVTLSCEQNLNHDAMYWYRQDPGQGLRLIYYSQIVNDFQKGDIAEGYSVSREKKESFPLTVTSAQKNPTAFYLCATDAGTSDNEQFFGPGTRLTVL.